This T cell receptor (beta chain) was retrieved from a study of T cells after yellow fever vaccination. The CDR3 has 19 amino acids. From germline, CDR1 is SGHAT and CDR2 FQDESV (reference sequence). V was trimmed by 5 bases and J by 5 bases, leaving 29 bases between them. A single record per CDR3 protein comes from TCRdb applying MiXCR to the 5' RACE reads. Of fewer than 450,000 distinct CDR3 sequences listed, 3% to 4.5% are singletons. This clonotype was recorded a few times. The sequence came from a man aged 18 to 29 who received the YFV17D yellow fever vaccine. Here the sequenced sample was PBMCs, taken 5 days after the yellow fever booster vaccination. The chain uses TRBV11-1 and TRBJ2-3; TRBD2 might be the D (5 bases). The CDR3 DNA sequence: TGTGCCAGCAGCCGAACGAGCGGTGGCGAGTTCAATATTGGAGATACGCAGTATTTT. Residues: CASSRTSGGEFNIGDTQYF.